This T cell receptor beta chain was captured by sequencing in a study of T cell responses to AZD1222 COVID-19 vaccine. Profiled with immunoSEQ multiplex PCR; TCRdb holds only in-frame clones, not every one. Of some 180,000 clones listed, roughly 90% are singletons. Notes on this clone: Its antigen is not identified.

General study points: Baseline testing showed seropositivity in only six or seven AZD1222 recipients. Donors were largely white British and mainly female; clonal diversity was possibly underestimated.

With V trimmed by 1 base and J by 2 bases, 0 bases remained unmatched. Germline values: CDR1 SGHTA, CDR2 FQGNSA. The CDR3 sequence is 15 residues long. The chain employs TRBV7-2 and TRBJ1-5; 9 nucleotides agree with TRBD1. The clonotype was recovered from an adult who received the AZD1222 COVID-19 vaccine. The sample here was peripheral blood, taken 28 days after the second AZD1222 dose. The CDR3 region is CASSLGTGGNQPQHF. CDR3 coding DNA: TGTGCCAGCAGCTTAGGGACAGGGGGCAATCAGCCCCAGCATTTT.